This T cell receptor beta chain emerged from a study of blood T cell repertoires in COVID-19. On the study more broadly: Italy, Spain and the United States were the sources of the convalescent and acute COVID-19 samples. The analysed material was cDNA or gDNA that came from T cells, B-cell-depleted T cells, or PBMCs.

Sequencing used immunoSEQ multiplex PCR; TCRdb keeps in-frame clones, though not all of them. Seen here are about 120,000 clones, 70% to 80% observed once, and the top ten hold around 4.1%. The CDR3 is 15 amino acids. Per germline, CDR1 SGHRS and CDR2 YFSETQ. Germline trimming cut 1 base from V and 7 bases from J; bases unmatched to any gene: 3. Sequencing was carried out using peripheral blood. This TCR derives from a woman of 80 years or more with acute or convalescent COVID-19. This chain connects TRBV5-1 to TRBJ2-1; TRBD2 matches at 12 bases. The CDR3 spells CASSLFLAGGNEQFF. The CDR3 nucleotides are TGCGCCAGCAGCTTGTTCCTAGCGGGAGGGAATGAGCAGTTCTTC.